Detailed here is one T cell receptor beta chain. The antigen remains undetermined. The primer mix had 60 Vbeta and 13 Jbeta primers. The table came from immunoSEQ multiplex PCR; TCRdb's copy has only in-frame clones and leaves some out. The sample contains about 170,000 clones, about 62% of which appear only once. This entry comes from a study of cytomegalovirus exposure and HLA in healthy donors. The germline V gene has CDR1 PRHDT and CDR2 FYEKMQ (reference sequence). Trimming cost V 6 bases and J 0 bases; bases outside gene matches: 8. The CDR3 consists of 17 residues. Study observations and caveats: The study flagged approximately 180 TCR beta chains as cytomegalovirus-associated. Analyzed later, most CMV-associated TCR beta chains appeared HLA-restricted.

What was sequenced was PBMCs. The rearrangement uses TRBV13 and TRBJ2-1; 10 nucleotides match TRBD2. This receptor was identified in a middle-aged man in good health and CMV-seronegative. CDR3 nucleotides: TGTGCCAGCAGTCTAGCGGGAGTCTTGAGCTCCTACAATGAGCAGTTCTTC. Amino acid sequence: CASSLAGVLSSYNEQFF.